The next 5 T cell receptor beta chains were all read from a single sample in a study of cytomegalovirus exposure and HLA in healthy donors. A multiplex PCR was run with 60 Vbeta primers and 13 Jbeta primers. Repertoires were generated with immunoSEQ multiplex PCR, while TCRdb's copy carries only in-frame clones and drops some. The sample lists almost 200,000 clones; around 75% were seen once. Sequenced sample: PBMCs. Every receptor here comes from a male donor in good health and CMV-seropositive.

The chain employs TRBV9 and TRBJ1-3, with a tentative D call TRBD1 (5 bases). The CDR3 spans 15 residues. Germline V lookup: CDR1 SGDLS, CDR2 YYNGEE. The V gene lost 3 bases and the J gene lost 5 bases, with 15 bases spanning the gap. The CDR3 DNA is TGTGCCAGCAGCGGCGCCGACAGCATGAGAAACACCATATATTTT. Residues: CASSGADSMRNTIYF.

The chain links TRBV10-3 to TRBJ1-6, with 10 bases identical to TRBD1. Germline CDR1 is ENHRY and CDR2 is SYGVKD. The J segment lost 10 bases and the V segment lost 7 bases, leaving 10 bases of the junction unmatched. The CDR3 is made up of 15 amino acids. As DNA, the CDR3 is TGTGCCATCAAGGGGACAGGGGACTTTCCGTCACCCCTCCACTTT. As protein: CAIKGTGDFPSPLHF.

The chain recombines TRBV7-3 with TRBJ2-7; no definite D call. V lost 1 base and J 5 bases, leaving 9 bases between the germline ends. Germline V gives CDR1 SGHTA, CDR2 FQGTGA. The CDR3 sequence is 13 residues long. CDR3 nucleotides: TGTGCCAGCAGCTTAAGACATCGGCACGAGCAGTACTTC. It translates to CASSLRHRHEQYF.

The chain recombines TRBV5-1 with TRBJ2-7; D unclear. CDR1 and CDR2 from the germline V gene are SGHRS and YFSETQ. Trimming cost V 4 bases and J 3 bases, with 14 bases left between them. CDR3 length: 14 residues. The CDR3 sequence: CASSLGVANYEQYF. The CDR3 DNA reads as TGCGCCAGCAGCCTCGGAGTAGCCAACTACGAGCAGTACTTC. The whole variable domain, remainder taken from reference TRBV5-1 and TRBJ2-7, is KAGVTQTPRYLIKTRGQQVTLSCSPISGHRSVSWYQQTPGQGLQFLFEYFSETQRNKGNFPGRFSGRQFSNSRSEMNVSTLELGDSALYLCASSLGVANYEQYFGPGTRLTVT.

In its sample, this clone was seen a few times. The CDR3 coding sequence is TGTGCCAGCAGTTATTCCGGGGAACCTAACTATGGCTACACCTTC. This sequence encodes CASSYSGEPNYGYTF. The V and J genes are TRBV6-5 and TRBJ1-2; D remains ambiguous. The CDR3 spans 15 residues. Germline CDR1 is MNHEY and CDR2 is SVGAGI. Trimming took 3 bases from V and 0 from J, leaving 11 bases between them.